The entry below describes one TCR beta chain. The CDR3 length is 16 residues. Germline V gene sequence: CDR1 MDHEN, CDR2 SYDVKM. V was shortened by 7 bases and J by 3 bases, with 21 bases between the two germline ends. Running of the assay took place at deep level. Sorted-subset replicate PCR reactions contained 200 to 250 ng DNA, corresponding to 29,000 or so T cell genomes. In the authors' workflow: Junction-only immunoSEQ sequences carried no quality scores, so filtering differed. The method was immunoSEQ multiplex PCR; TCRdb's version includes in-frame clones alone and lacks a portion of them. V and J calls and clone size are copied from that table; D and trimming were computed from the DNA. The sample has millions of clones, just over 90% seen once. The data were taken from a study of shared clonotypes between healthy human individuals.

Sample: naive CD4+ T cells from PBMCs. Subset of the sample: CD45RA+ positively selected. The V call is TRBV28, the J call TRBJ1-1, with D possibly matching TRBD1 (6 bases). The receptor's source is a man younger than 35 in good health. Some clones in this sample may be carry-over from other donors' samples. The CDR3 protein is CASKGEGTGFDTEAFF. CDR3 DNA: TGTGCCAGCAAGGGGGAAGGAACAGGGTTTGACACTGAAGCTTTCTTT.